Listed below are T cell receptor beta chains from one sample, sequenced in a study of T-cell memory formation after mild COVID-19. TCRdb re-analysed the 5' RACE reads in MiXCR, keeping a single row per CDR3 protein. The sample has a few hundred thousand distinct CDR3 sequences, 25% to 30% seen once. The source material was PBMCs or a T cell subset sorted from them (not recorded which). These receptors came from an adult woman who had mild COVID-19 (a few samples of this study predate the infection). Cell type and time point are not known. The CDR3 runs from the conserved cysteine through the conserved F or W. Each record gives: D gene, clone size, J gene, V gene, CDR3 protein, CDR3 DNA. D genes are given only for firm matches. Where a row states a size, it is once, few, many or the class of an expanded clone; other rows omit it.

. . TRBJ2-7 TRBV9 CASSVEEGLGYEQYF TGTGCCAGCAGCGTAGAGGAGGGACTCGGATACGAGCAGTACTTC
. few TRBJ2-3 TRBV6-5 CASSYRWADTQYF TGTGCCAGCAGTTACAGATGGGCAGATACGCAGTATTTT
TRBD2 few TRBJ2-3 TRBV4-1 CASSPGPGIAGGLTDTQYF TGCGCCAGCAGCCCTGGCCCGGGGATAGCGGGGGGATTAACAGATACGCAGTATTTT
TRBD2 . TRBJ2-1 TRBV4-3 CASRLLAGDEQFF TGCGCCAGCAGATTACTAGCGGGAGATGAGCAGTTCTTC
. few TRBJ2-1 TRBV6-5 CASSQPGSRHNEQFF TGTGCCAGCAGCCAACCGGGGAGTAGGCACAATGAGCAGTTCTTC
TRBD2 few TRBJ2-1 TRBV7-2 CASSLVRGRGYNEQFF TGTGCCAGCAGCTTAGTACGCGGGAGGGGGTACAATGAGCAGTTCTTC
. few TRBJ2-1 TRBV27 CASSYPSQNEQFF TGTGCCAGCAGTTATCCGAGTCAGAATGAGCAGTTCTTC
. . TRBJ2-7 TRBV12-3/TRBV12-4 CASSPRRQSYEQYF TGTGCCAGCAGTCCCCGCCGACAGTCCTACGAGCAGTACTTC
. few TRBJ2-1 TRBV27 CASRTPGPYNEQFF TGTGCCAGCAGAACCCCCGGCCCCTACAATGAGCAGTTCTTC
TRBD2 . TRBJ2-3 TRBV6-2/TRBV6-3 CASRLAGPDTQYF TGTGCCAGCAGGCTAGCGGGACCAGATACGCAGTATTTT
. few TRBJ1-1 TRBV12-3/TRBV12-4 CASSSRLNTEAFF TGTGCCAGCAGTTCAAGGCTAAACACTGAAGCTTTCTTT
TRBD1 . TRBJ1-5 TRBV20-1 CSAQGQGFEPQHF TGCAGTGCTCAGGGACAGGGGTTTGAGCCCCAGCATTTT
TRBD2 few TRBJ2-3 TRBV20-1 CSAFSTSGISRDTQYF TGCAGTGCTTTCTCCACTAGCGGTATAAGCAGGGATACGCAGTATTTT
TRBD2 few TRBJ2-7 TRBV7-3 CASSLGPAGNEQYF TGTGCCAGCAGCTTAGGTCCAGCGGGAAACGAGCAGTACTTC
. . TRBJ1-1 TRBV30 CAWSVWDGMNTEAFF TGTGCCTGGAGTGTCTGGGACGGTATGAACACTGAAGCTTTCTTT
. many TRBJ2-3 TRBV4-3 CASSQVLLDTQYF TGCGCCAGCAGCCAAGTGCTCTTAGATACGCAGTATTTT
TRBD2 few TRBJ2-1 TRBV4-1 CASSQELATSYNEQFF TGCGCCAGCAGCCAAGAACTAGCGACCTCCTACAATGAGCAGTTCTTC
. few TRBJ1-2 TRBV7-2 CASSLYGTGADYGYTF TGTGCCAGCAGCTTATATGGGACCGGGGCCGACTATGGCTACACCTTC
. . TRBJ2-7 TRBV12-3/TRBV12-4 CASSLQGWSYEQYF TGTGCCAGCAGTTTACAAGGGTGGAGTTACGAGCAGTACTTC
TRBD2 few TRBJ2-1 TRBV20-1 CSARDGQRGSSDNEQFF TGCAGTGCTAGAGATGGCCAGCGGGGGAGTTCTGACAATGAGCAGTTCTTC
TRBD2 . TRBJ2-1 TRBV29-1 CSVVAGGMNEQFF TGCAGCGTTGTTGCGGGAGGGATGAATGAGCAGTTCTTC
. few TRBJ2-5 TRBV4-3 CASSQSYGAGETQYF TGCGCCAGCAGCCAAAGTTATGGAGCGGGTGAGACCCAGTACTTC
. . TRBJ2-3 TRBV5-1 CASSILSGPNTDTQYF TGCGCCAGCAGCATTCTAAGCGGGCCGAACACAGATACGCAGTATTTT
. . TRBJ1-5 TRBV12-3/TRBV12-4 CASSRGRAQQPQHF TGTGCCAGCTCAAGGGGTAGGGCCCAGCAGCCCCAGCATTTT
TRBD2 few TRBJ2-5 TRBV12-3/TRBV12-4 CASSLGLAGKETQYF TGTGCCAGCAGCTTGGGACTAGCGGGGAAAGAGACCCAGTACTTC
. . TRBJ1-4 TRBV18 CASSPRGTNEKLFF TGTGCCAGCTCACCAAGAGGTACAAATGAAAAACTGTTTTTT
. many TRBJ2-7 TRBV6-5 CASRRGHLLAHEQYF TGTGCCAGCAGGCGAGGACACCTCCTCGCGCACGAGCAGTACTTC
. . TRBJ2-2 TRBV11-1 CASSLELPGELFF TGTGCCAGCAGCTTAGAATTACCCGGGGAGCTGTTTTTT
. . TRBJ2-7 TRBV3-1 CASSQAGRTYEQYF TGTGCCAGCAGCCAAGCGGGACGGACCTACGAGCAGTACTTC
TRBD2 once TRBJ2-1 TRBV7-2 CASGRHSGGNNEQFF TGTGCCAGCGGGCGACATAGCGGGGGGAACAATGAGCAGTTCTTC
TRBD1 . TRBJ2-7 TRBV6-5 CASSYGQGSSEQYF TGTGCCAGCAGTTACGGACAGGGTAGCAGCGAGCAGTACTTC
TRBD2 few TRBJ2-3 TRBV4-2 CASSQVSGGAADTQYF TGTGCCAGCAGCCAAGTAAGCGGGGGGGCAGCGGATACGCAGTATTTT
. . TRBJ2-7 TRBV6-2/TRBV6-3 CASSYSIADRSYEQYF TGTGCCAGCAGTTACTCGATAGCGGATCGCTCCTACGAGCAGTACTTC
. . TRBJ2-3 TRBV7-9 CASSLAGPATDTQYF TGTGCCAGCAGCTTAGCCGGTCCCGCCACAGATACGCAGTATTTT
TRBD1 few TRBJ2-7 TRBV5-1 CASKDREGFYEQYF TGCGCCAGCAAGGACAGGGAAGGTTTCTACGAGCAGTACTTC